What follows is one T cell receptor beta chain and its context. Other DNA sequences of this sample code for an identical CDR3. These data come from a study of Tregs in tolerant kidney transplant recipients. Clones were read by immunoSEQ multiplex PCR, and TCRdb kept only the in-frame ones, dropping some. The sample has approximately 90,000 clones, around 90% seen once. Trimming stripped 6 bases from V and 0 bases from J, with 7 bases between. Germline V gene lookup returns CDR1 MRHNA and CDR2 SNTAGT. CDR3 size: 13 residues. The chain links TRBV6-4 to TRBJ2-3; D tentatively fits TRBD1 or TRBD2 (5 bases each). The TCR sequence derives from a human donor in good health. Sample: CD8+ T cells from blood. The CDR3 reads CASSRDSTDTQYF. CDR3 nucleotide sequence: TGTGCCAGCAGCAGGGACAGCACAGATACGCAGTATTTT.